The rows below give T cell receptor beta chains drawn from one sample of a study of tumor-infiltrating lymphocytes in localized non-small cell lung cancer. Repertoires were generated with immunoSEQ multiplex PCR, while TCRdb's copy carries only in-frame clones and drops some. Among more than 15,000 clones listed, almost 70% were seen once. Sequencing was done on a sample of lung tumor tissue. The origin of the receptors is a human donor with non-small cell lung cancer. The CDR3 runs from the conserved cysteine through the conserved F or W. The D gene is left open where the match is weak. A row's size may be missing; if present it is once, few, many or a size class.

clone_size: NA
v_call: TRBV7-2
d_call: NA
j_call: TRBJ2-2
cdr3_nt: TGTGCCAGCAGCTTAGTTAAATCCACCGGGGAGCTGTTTTTT
cdr3_aa: CASSLVKSTGELFF

clone_size: NA
v_call: TRBV11-2
d_call: NA
j_call: TRBJ1-1
cdr3_nt: TGTGCCAGCAGCTTAGGGGACGGCGGCTTGAACACTGAAGCTTTCTTT
cdr3_aa: CASSLGDGGLNTEAFF

clone_size: NA
v_call: TRBV19
d_call: NA
j_call: TRBJ1-5
cdr3_nt: TGTGCCAGTCGGACAGACAATCAGCCCCAGCATTTT
cdr3_aa: CASRTDNQPQHF

clone_size: NA
v_call: TRBV5-6
d_call: TRBD1
j_call: TRBJ2-2
cdr3_nt: TGTGCCAGCAGTTCTGGACAGGGAAACACCGGGGAGCTGTTTTTT
cdr3_aa: CASSSGQGNTGELFF

clone_size: NA
v_call: TRBV29-1
d_call: TRBD1
j_call: TRBJ2-1
cdr3_nt: TGCAGCGTTCGAGACAGGGGCGGGTACAATGAGCAGTTCTTC
cdr3_aa: CSVRDRGGYNEQFF

clone_size: NA
v_call: TRBV19
d_call: NA
j_call: TRBJ2-5
cdr3_nt: TGTGCCAGTAGTAGAGGGGGCGGGGGAGAAGAGACCCAGTACTTC
cdr3_aa: CASSRGGGGEETQYF

clone_size: medium-sized
v_call: TRBV9
d_call: TRBD2
j_call: TRBJ2-5
cdr3_nt: TGTGCCAGCGGCAGGGAGGGCGTGGAGACCCAGTACTTC
cdr3_aa: CASGREGVETQYF

clone_size: NA
v_call: TRBV7-9
d_call: NA
j_call: TRBJ2-7
cdr3_nt: TGTGCCAGCAGCCCTGCGGGGACAACGTGGGAGCAGTACTTC
cdr3_aa: CASSPAGTTWEQYF

clone_size: NA
v_call: TRBV6-6
d_call: TRBD2
j_call: TRBJ2-7
cdr3_nt: TGTGCCAGCAGACTAGCGGGAGTAACGTACTTC
cdr3_aa: CASRLAGVTYF

clone_size: NA
v_call: TRBV5-1
d_call: NA
j_call: TRBJ2-4
cdr3_nt: TGCGCCAGCAGCCCGGGTTACGGTACCAAAAACATTCAGTACTTC
cdr3_aa: CASSPGYGTKNIQYF

clone_size: NA
v_call: TRBV10-2
d_call: TRBD2
j_call: TRBJ2-7
cdr3_nt: TGCGCCAGCAGTGAGTCGGCGGGACTAGCGGGACACGAGCAGTACTTC
cdr3_aa: CASSESAGLAGHEQYF

clone_size: NA
v_call: TRBV7-9
d_call: NA
j_call: TRBJ1-1
cdr3_nt: TGTGCCAGCAGCTTAAGGTCGGAGAACACTGAAGCTTTCTTT
cdr3_aa: CASSLRSENTEAFF

clone_size: NA
v_call: TRBV2
d_call: NA
j_call: TRBJ2-3
cdr3_nt: TGTGCCAGCAGATCCGGGACCGGAGGGATTGATACGCAGTATTTT
cdr3_aa: CASRSGTGGIDTQYF

clone_size: NA
v_call: TRBV9
d_call: TRBD2
j_call: TRBJ2-1
cdr3_nt: TGTGCCAGCAGCCTCGGACTAGCCCAGTACAATGAGCAGTTCTTC
cdr3_aa: CASSLGLAQYNEQFF

clone_size: NA
v_call: TRBV7-9
d_call: NA
j_call: TRBJ2-7
cdr3_nt: TGTGCCAGCAGCTTAGTTGGGAACGAGCAGTACTTC
cdr3_aa: CASSLVGNEQYF

clone_size: once
v_call: TRBV7-8
d_call: NA
j_call: TRBJ2-7
cdr3_nt: TGTGCCAGCAGCTTAGTACGGGGCTCCTACGAGCAGTACTTC
cdr3_aa: CASSLVRGSYEQYF

clone_size: NA
v_call: TRBV10-3
d_call: TRBD2
j_call: TRBJ2-7
cdr3_nt: TGTGCCATCAGTGCATCTAGCGGGAGGGCCGGGGAGCAGTACTTC
cdr3_aa: CAISASSGRAGEQYF

clone_size: few
v_call: TRBV6-1
d_call: NA
j_call: TRBJ1-2
cdr3_nt: TGTGCCAGCAGTGATGGGCGGGGGGGATTGATTAACTATGGCTACACCTTC
cdr3_aa: CASSDGRGGLINYGYTF

clone_size: NA
v_call: TRBV7-9
d_call: NA
j_call: TRBJ2-5
cdr3_nt: TGTGCCAGCAGCTTAGCGGAAGTACAAGAGACCCAGTACTTC
cdr3_aa: CASSLAEVQETQYF

clone_size: NA
v_call: TRBV6-5
d_call: NA
j_call: TRBJ1-6
cdr3_nt: TGTGCCAGCAGACAGGTCAATAATTCACCCCTCCACTTT
cdr3_aa: CASRQVNNSPLHF

clone_size: NA
v_call: TRBV20-1
d_call: NA
j_call: TRBJ1-2
cdr3_nt: TGCAGCGGGGGGGGCTATGGCTACACCTTC
cdr3_aa: CSGGGYGYTF

clone_size: NA
v_call: TRBV7-8
d_call: TRBD2
j_call: TRBJ2-3
cdr3_nt: TGTGCAGTTGGGCCGGGACTAGCGGCAGATACGCAGTATTTT
cdr3_aa: CAVGPGLAADTQYF

clone_size: few
v_call: TRBV11-3
d_call: NA
j_call: TRBJ1-1
cdr3_nt: TGTGCCAGCAGCGAAGACAGGACGACTGAAGCTTTCTTT
cdr3_aa: CASSEDRTTEAFF

clone_size: NA
v_call: TRBV5-1
d_call: NA
j_call: TRBJ2-7
cdr3_nt: TGCGCCAGCAGCTTGGGGGGGTCCAACGAGCAGTACTTC
cdr3_aa: CASSLGGSNEQYF

clone_size: once
v_call: TRBV2
d_call: NA
j_call: TRBJ1-1
cdr3_nt: TGTGCCAGCACACACTCCACGGCAAGACAAGCTTTCTTT
cdr3_aa: CASTHSTARQAFF

clone_size: few
v_call: TRBV13
d_call: NA
j_call: TRBJ1-1
cdr3_nt: TGTGCCAGCAGCTTAGAAGGAAACACTGAAGCTTTCTTT
cdr3_aa: CASSLEGNTEAFF

clone_size: NA
v_call: TRBV7-9
d_call: TRBD1
j_call: TRBJ2-7
cdr3_nt: TGTGCCAGCAGTTCCACAGGGGCCGAGCAGTACTTC
cdr3_aa: CASSSTGAEQYF

clone_size: few
v_call: TRBV4-1
d_call: NA
j_call: TRBJ2-5
cdr3_nt: TGCGCCAGCAGCCAAACGCTCGGTGCGGGGCGGCAAGAGACCCAGTACTTC
cdr3_aa: CASSQTLGAGRQETQYF

clone_size: NA
v_call: TRBV6-6
d_call: NA
j_call: TRBJ1-1
cdr3_nt: TGTGCCAGCAGTCCCTCGAGGGGCGGCTGGGAAGCTTTCTTT
cdr3_aa: CASSPSRGGWEAFF

clone_size: NA
v_call: TRBV9
d_call: NA
j_call: TRBJ1-3
cdr3_nt: TGTGCCAGCAGCCCTACAGCTGGAAACACCATATATTTT
cdr3_aa: CASSPTAGNTIYF

clone_size: once
v_call: TRBV10-1
d_call: NA
j_call: TRBJ1-5
cdr3_nt: TGCGCCAGCAGTACGGATGGGACGGATAGCAATCAGCCCCAGCATTTT
cdr3_aa: CASSTDGTDSNQPQHF

clone_size: NA
v_call: TRBV18
d_call: TRBD2
j_call: TRBJ2-1
cdr3_nt: TGTGCCAGCTCACCACGTCAAGGGACTAGCGGGAGCAGAGACTACAATGAGCAGTTCTTC
cdr3_aa: CASSPRQGTSGSRDYNEQFF

clone_size: NA
v_call: TRBV7-2
d_call: NA
j_call: TRBJ1-1
cdr3_nt: TGTGCCAGCAGCCAAGTACAGAACACTGAAGCTTTCTTT
cdr3_aa: CASSQVQNTEAFF

clone_size: few
v_call: TRBV9
d_call: NA
j_call: TRBJ1-4
cdr3_nt: TGTGCCAGCAGCGTATGGGGGACCTCCGAAAAACTGTTTTTT
cdr3_aa: CASSVWGTSEKLFF

clone_size: once
v_call: TRBV28
d_call: NA
j_call: TRBJ2-7
cdr3_nt: TGTGCCAGCAGCCCGAACGCCCTCTACGAGCAGTACTTC
cdr3_aa: CASSPNALYEQYF

clone_size: NA
v_call: TRBV10-3
d_call: NA
j_call: TRBJ2-1
cdr3_nt: TGTGCCACCGGGACGAACAACAATGAGCAGTTCTTC
cdr3_aa: CATGTNNNEQFF

clone_size: NA
v_call: TRBV18
d_call: TRBD1
j_call: TRBJ2-2
cdr3_nt: TGTGCCAGCTCACCAATCACAGGGGTAACCGGGGAGCTGTTTTTT
cdr3_aa: CASSPITGVTGELFF

clone_size: few
v_call: TRBV9
d_call: NA
j_call: TRBJ2-1
cdr3_nt: TGTGCCAGCAGCGTAGGAGACTGGATGGGCAATGAGCAGTTCTTC
cdr3_aa: CASSVGDWMGNEQFF

clone_size: NA
v_call: TRBV28
d_call: TRBD1
j_call: TRBJ1-5
cdr3_nt: TGTGCCAGCAGTCCGACAGGGGCTGGCAATCAGCCCCAGCATTTT
cdr3_aa: CASSPTGAGNQPQHF

clone_size: medium-sized
v_call: TRBV7-9
d_call: TRBD1
j_call: TRBJ2-6
cdr3_nt: TGTGCCAGCAGCTTAGGTGAGGGGGCGTCTGGGGCCAACGTCCTGACTTTC
cdr3_aa: CASSLGEGASGANVLTF

clone_size: NA
v_call: TRBV19
d_call: NA
j_call: TRBJ2-7
cdr3_nt: TGTGCCAGTGGGCCTAGGCAGACCCCCTACGAGCAGTACTTC
cdr3_aa: CASGPRQTPYEQYF

clone_size: NA
v_call: TRBV18
d_call: NA
j_call: TRBJ2-1
cdr3_nt: TGTGCCAGCTCACCACCGTCACTAGCAACCTACAATGAGCAGTTCTTC
cdr3_aa: CASSPPSLATYNEQFF

clone_size: few
v_call: TRBV11-2
d_call: NA
j_call: TRBJ2-2
cdr3_nt: TGTGCCAGCAGCCTCTTCAGTACCGGGGAGCTGTTTTTT
cdr3_aa: CASSLFSTGELFF

clone_size: few
v_call: TRBV28
d_call: NA
j_call: TRBJ1-1
cdr3_nt: TGTGCCAGCAGAACCGGACAGTACACTGAAGCTTTCTTT
cdr3_aa: CASRTGQYTEAFF

clone_size: NA
v_call: TRBV10-3
d_call: TRBD1
j_call: TRBJ2-5
cdr3_nt: TGTGCCAGCCGGGACAGGGGGAGGGAGACCCAGTACTTC
cdr3_aa: CASRDRGRETQYF

clone_size: NA
v_call: TRBV2
d_call: NA
j_call: TRBJ2-7
cdr3_nt: TGTGCCAGCAGCGCCGGGACACTCTCCTACGAGCAGTACTTC
cdr3_aa: CASSAGTLSYEQYF

clone_size: NA
v_call: TRBV6-6
d_call: TRBD1
j_call: TRBJ1-2
cdr3_nt: TGTGCCAGCAGTAGCCGGGACAGGGGGAATGATGGCTACACCTTC
cdr3_aa: CASSSRDRGNDGYTF

clone_size: NA
v_call: TRBV6-6
d_call: TRBD1
j_call: TRBJ1-5
cdr3_nt: TGTGCCAGCAGGAAACCGACAGGGGAATTTCAGCCCCAGCATTTT
cdr3_aa: CASRKPTGEFQPQHF

clone_size: NA
v_call: TRBV5-1
d_call: TRBD2
j_call: TRBJ2-1
cdr3_nt: TGCGCCAGCAGCCTCGGGACTAGCGGGAGCTATGAGCAGTTCTTC
cdr3_aa: CASSLGTSGSYEQFF

clone_size: NA
v_call: TRBV30
d_call: TRBD2
j_call: TRBJ2-3
cdr3_nt: TGTGCCTGGAGCCTAGCGGGAGGTTCTAGCACAGATACGCAGTATTTT
cdr3_aa: CAWSLAGGSSTDTQYF

clone_size: NA
v_call: TRBV6-1
d_call: NA
j_call: TRBJ2-1
cdr3_nt: TGTGCCAGCAGTGAAGTCGGACAGAATGAGCAGTTCTTC
cdr3_aa: CASSEVGQNEQFF

clone_size: medium-sized
v_call: TRBV10-2
d_call: TRBD1
j_call: TRBJ1-4
cdr3_nt: TGCGCCAGCAGTGAGGGACAGGGGGATGAAAAACTGTTTTTT
cdr3_aa: CASSEGQGDEKLFF

clone_size: medium-sized
v_call: TRBV27
d_call: NA
j_call: TRBJ1-1
cdr3_nt: TGTGCCAGCAGTTTTAAAGAGACCACTGAAGCTTTCTTT
cdr3_aa: CASSFKETTEAFF

clone_size: NA
v_call: TRBV7-3
d_call: NA
j_call: TRBJ2-3
cdr3_nt: TGTGCCAGCAGTTTAGGGACAGATACGCAGTATTTT
cdr3_aa: CASSLGTDTQYF

clone_size: NA
v_call: TRBV15
d_call: NA
j_call: TRBJ1-2
cdr3_nt: TGTGCCACCAGCAGAGACCCTAACTATGGCTACACCTTC
cdr3_aa: CATSRDPNYGYTF

clone_size: NA
v_call: TRBV5-5
d_call: NA
j_call: TRBJ2-3
cdr3_nt: TGTGCCAGCAGCCTAGCATTCGACACAGATACGCAGTATTTT
cdr3_aa: CASSLAFDTDTQYF

clone_size: NA
v_call: TRBV2
d_call: TRBD1
j_call: TRBJ1-6
cdr3_nt: TGTGCCAGCAGTGGGGACAGGGGTAATTCACCCCTCCACTTT
cdr3_aa: CASSGDRGNSPLHF

clone_size: NA
v_call: TRBV7-8
d_call: NA
j_call: TRBJ2-1
cdr3_nt: TGTGCCAGCAGCTCCTCCCCCGTATCTGGGGGGGGCCTTATCTTC
cdr3_aa: CASSSSPVSGGGLIF

clone_size: NA
v_call: TRBV2
d_call: TRBD1
j_call: TRBJ1-4
cdr3_nt: TGTGCCAGCACAGGGGGCGGCTTGGGAGAAAAACTGTTTTTT
cdr3_aa: CASTGGGLGEKLFF

clone_size: NA
v_call: TRBV7-7
d_call: NA
j_call: TRBJ2-2
cdr3_nt: TGTGCTAGCAGCCCCCGGCGAGTCGACACCGGGGAGCTGTTTTTT
cdr3_aa: CASSPRRVDTGELFF